This T cell receptor beta chain was recorded in a study of T cells in Graves' hyperthyroidism and ophthalmopathy. This clonotype was seen repeatedly, ten times or more. The V gene lost 2 bases and the J gene lost 0 bases, with 8 bases spanning the gap. Germline values: CDR1 SGHTA, CDR2 FQGNSA. The CDR3 loop spans 14 amino acids. TCR beta CDR3 region amplification was performed from RNA transcripts. Using the HTBI primer set, a first-round RT-PCR was run on the TCR CDR3. One entry per CDR3 protein, called by TCRdb with MiXCR from the multiplex PCR reads. The table records 500,000 or so distinct CDR3 sequences, 16% of them present only once.

Sample: blood. V gene TRBV7-2 combines with J gene TRBJ2-7; D is undetermined. The TCR sequence derives from a woman aged 30 to 39 with Graves' ophthalmopathy. As DNA, the CDR3 is TGTGCCAGCAGCTTATCCTCATACTCCTACGAGCAGTACTTC. Translated: CASSLSSYSYEQYF.